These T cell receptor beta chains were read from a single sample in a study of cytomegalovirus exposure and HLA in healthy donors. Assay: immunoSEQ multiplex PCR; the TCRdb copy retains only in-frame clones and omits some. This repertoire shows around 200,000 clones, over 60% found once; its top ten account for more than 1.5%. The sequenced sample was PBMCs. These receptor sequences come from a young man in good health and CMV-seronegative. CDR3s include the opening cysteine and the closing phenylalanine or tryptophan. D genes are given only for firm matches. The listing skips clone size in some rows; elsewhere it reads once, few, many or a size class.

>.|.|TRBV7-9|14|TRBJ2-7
CASSLVSDNYEQYF
TGTGCCAGCAGCTTAGTGTCGGACAACTACGAGCAGTACTTC
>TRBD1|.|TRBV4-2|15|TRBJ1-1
CASSQLGQGNTEAFF
TGTGCCAGCAGCCAACTGGGACAGGGGAACACTGAAGCTTTCTTT
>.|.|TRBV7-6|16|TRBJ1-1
CASSLQSWRSETEAFF
TGTGCCAGCAGCTTACAAAGCTGGAGGTCGGAAACTGAAGCTTTCTTT
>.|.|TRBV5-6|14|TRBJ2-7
CASSLGDTSYEQYF
TGTGCCAGCAGCTTGGGGGACACCTCCTACGAGCAGTACTTC
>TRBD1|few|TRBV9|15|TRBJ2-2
CASSATGQGTGELFF
TGTGCCAGCAGCGCCACGGGACAGGGGACCGGGGAGCTGTTTTTT
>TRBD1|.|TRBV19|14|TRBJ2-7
CASSGGQGASEQYF
TGTGCCAGTAGTGGCGGACAGGGGGCCTCCGAGCAGTACTTC
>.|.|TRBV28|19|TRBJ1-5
CASSLLGRVGVEGNQPQHF
TGTGCCAGCAGTTTATTGGGCAGGGTGGGTGTGGAAGGCAATCAGCCCCAGCATTTT
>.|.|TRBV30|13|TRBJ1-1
CARSWRMNTEAFF
TGTGCCCGATCTTGGAGGATGAACACTGAAGCTTTCTTT
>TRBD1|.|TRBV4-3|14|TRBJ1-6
CASSPTTGDSPLHF
TGCGCCAGCAGCCCGACGACAGGGGATTCACCCCTCCACTTT
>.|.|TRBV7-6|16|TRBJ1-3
CASSTPKQGQKDTIYF
TGTGCCAGCAGCACCCCTAAACAGGGCCAAAAGGACACCATATATTTT
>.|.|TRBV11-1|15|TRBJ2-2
CASSFTGRNTGELFF
TGTGCCAGCAGCTTCACGGGGAGGAACACCGGGGAGCTGTTTTTT
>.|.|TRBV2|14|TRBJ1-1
CANEGGTLNTEAFF
TGTGCCAACGAGGGGGGGACCCTGAACACTGAAGCTTTCTTT
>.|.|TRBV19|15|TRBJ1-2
CASSIDQEGTFGYTF
TGTGCCAGTAGTATAGATCAGGAGGGGACGTTCGGCTACACCTTC
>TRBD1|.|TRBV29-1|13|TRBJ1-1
CSVEGQGFAEAFF
TGCAGCGTTGAAGGACAGGGTTTCGCTGAAGCTTTCTTT
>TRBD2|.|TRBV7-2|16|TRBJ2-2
CASSFAPSGGTGELFF
TGTGCCAGCAGCTTCGCGCCTAGCGGGGGCACCGGGGAGCTGTTTTTT
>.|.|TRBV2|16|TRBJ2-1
CASSETSGSSYNEQFF
TGTGCCAGCAGTGAAACTTCCGGGAGCTCCTACAATGAGCAGTTCTTC
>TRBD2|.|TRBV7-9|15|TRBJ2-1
CASSLVAGAPNEQFF
TGTGCCAGCAGCTTAGTAGCGGGAGCCCCCAATGAGCAGTTCTTC
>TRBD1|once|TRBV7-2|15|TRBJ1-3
CASSLDRGSGNTIYF
TGTGCCAGCAGCTTGGACAGGGGCTCTGGAAACACCATATATTTT
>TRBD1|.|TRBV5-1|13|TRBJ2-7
CASREPQGVEQYF
TGCGCCAGCAGGGAACCACAGGGGGTCGAGCAGTACTTC
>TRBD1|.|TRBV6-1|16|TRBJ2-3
CASSAAGGEVSDTQYF
TGTGCCAGCAGTGCCGCAGGGGGCGAAGTATCAGATACGCAGTATTTT
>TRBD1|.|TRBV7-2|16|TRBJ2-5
CASSLGQGAYVETQYF
TGTGCCAGCAGCTTAGGACAGGGGGCTTATGTAGAGACCCAGTACTTC
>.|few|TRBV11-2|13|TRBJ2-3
CASSQVFGDTQYF
TGTGCCAGCAGCCAGGTTTTTGGAGATACGCAGTATTTT
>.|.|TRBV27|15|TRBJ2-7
CASRMAGGFSYEQYF
TGTGCCAGCAGGATGGCTGGCGGGTTCTCCTACGAGCAGTACTTC
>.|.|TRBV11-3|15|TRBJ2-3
CASSPGQGRADTQYF
TGTGCCAGCAGCCCAGGGCAGGGTAGGGCAGATACGCAGTATTTT
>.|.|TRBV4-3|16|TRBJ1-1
CASSQSFSYMNTEAFF
TGCGCCAGCAGCCAATCTTTCTCTTACATGAACACTGAAGCTTTCTTT